These 21 T cell receptor beta chains were sequenced from one sample in a study of blood T cell repertoires in COVID-19. Sequencing used immunoSEQ multiplex PCR; TCRdb keeps in-frame clones, though not all of them. The sample consists of tens of thousands of clones, 90% of them appearing once. Sequenced sample: peripheral blood. The origin of the receptors is a human donor in a cohort sampled during active COVID-19.

This chain joins TRBV5-1 and TRBJ2-7; 13 positions agree with TRBD2. The CDR3 is 15 residues long. J lost 7 bases, V lost 5 bases, and 9 bases had no gene match. Germline CDR1 is SGHRS and CDR2 is YFSETQ. CDR3 protein: CASRPLAGGVGEQYF. For the CDR3, the DNA is TGCGCCAGCAGGCCACTAGCGGGAGGGGTTGGTGAGCAGTACTTC.

This chain joins TRBV5-1 and TRBJ2-1; 11 nucleotides align to TRBD2. The V gene end was trimmed by 5 bases and the J gene end by 4 bases; junction bases not matched to a gene: 2. Germline-derived CDR1 and CDR2 are SGHRS and YFSETQ. The CDR3 covers 14 residues. The CDR3 loop reads CASSSGREYNEQFF. In DNA, the CDR3 is TGCGCCAGCAGTAGCGGGAGGGAATACAATGAGCAGTTCTTC. Together with reference TRBV5-1 and TRBJ2-1, the CDR3 gives the full variable domain: KAGVTQTPRYLIKTRGQQVTLSCSPISGHRSVSWYQQTPGQGLQFLFEYFSETQRNKGNFPGRFSGRQFSNSRSEMNVSTLELGDSALYLCASSSGREYNEQFFGPGTRLTVL.

The chain couples TRBV5-1 to TRBJ1-1; D not resolved. The ends were cut back, 0 bases at V and 1 base at J, with 7 bases in the middle. The CDR3 covers 14 residues. The germline V gene encodes CDR1 SGHRS and CDR2 YFSETQ. The CDR3: CASSLAVGNTEAFF. For the CDR3, the DNA is TGCGCCAGCAGCTTGGCCGTCGGGAACACTGAAGCTTTCTTT.

The V gene is TRBV6-1, the J gene TRBJ1-5; the D gene is possibly TRBD1 (5 bases). This CDR3 has 14 amino acids. CDR1 and CDR2 (germline): MNHNS, SASEGT. The V end was cut by 3 bases, the J end by 2 bases, with 8 bases between. As DNA, the CDR3 is TGTGCCAGCAGTGAGCAGGGTGGCAATCAGCCCCAGCATTTT. This gives the protein CASSEQGGNQPQHF.

The chain couples TRBV18 to TRBJ2-1; 7 bases are shared with TRBD2. CDR1 is KGHSH and CDR2 is LQKENI in the germline V gene. Unmatched junction bases numbered 14, after V lost 2 bases and J lost 4 bases. CDR3 size: 18 residues. The CDR3 protein is CASSPSGGSGTRYNEQFF. The CDR3 bases are TGTGCCAGCTCACCATCGGGGGGTAGCGGAACCAGATACAATGAGCAGTTCTTC.

V gene TRBV9 combines with J gene TRBJ2-1, with 11 positions matching TRBD2. V was pared by 4 bases and J by 4 bases, with 4 bases of the junction left unmatched. CDR3 length equals 15 residues. In germline, CDR1 is SGDLS, CDR2 YYNGEE. The CDR3 region has the DNA TGTGCCAGCAGCCCAAGACTAGCGGGGTACAATGAGCAGTTCTTC. It encodes CASSPRLAGYNEQFF.

The CDR3 DNA reads TGTGCCAGCAGTCGGCAGGGCATCGATGGCTACACCTTC. Protein product: CASSRQGIDGYTF. The gene calls are TRBV27 and TRBJ1-2, with D perhaps matching TRBD1 (5 bases). The germline gives CDR1 MNHEY, CDR2 SMNVEV (reference sequence). The CDR3 is made up of 13 amino acids. V lost 5 bases and J 6 bases, leaving 13 bases between the germline ends.

The V call is TRBV5-6, the J call TRBJ2-3, with D maybe TRBD2 (5 bases). The germline CDR1 and CDR2 sequences are SGHDT and YYEEEE. The V and J ends lost 4 bases and 0 bases respectively, with 15 bases between them. This CDR3 has 16 amino acids. The CDR3 here is CASSRTIATSTDTQYF. The CDR3 DNA sequence: TGTGCCAGCAGCCGGACCATAGCGACGAGCACAGATACGCAGTATTTT.

This clone was observed once. The chain has TRBV5-1 and TRBJ2-5; D is perhaps TRBD1 (5 bases). The CDR3 consists of 13 residues. CDR1 is SGHRS and CDR2 is YFSETQ in the germline V gene. V gave up 4 bases and J gave up 4 bases, with 11 bases separating them. CDR3 DNA sequence: TGCGCCAGCAGCGCTGAAGGGGTAGAGACCCAGTACTTC. Protein sequence: CASSAEGVETQYF.

CDR3 loop: CASSLLGQQPYEQYF. The CDR3 DNA sequence: TGTGCCAGCAGTTTGTTGGGACAGCAGCCCTACGAGCAGTACTTC. V usage is TRBV28 and J usage is TRBJ2-7; the match to TRBD1 covers 7 bases. CDR3 length equals 15 residues. Trimming at V came to 3 bases and at J to 2 bases, leaving 7 bases not matched to a gene. Germline CDR1 and CDR2: MDHEN and SYDVKM.

The chain employs TRBV27 and TRBJ1-1; 7 positions agree with TRBD1. There are 14 residues in the CDR3. Per germline, CDR1 MNHEY and CDR2 SMNVEV (reference sequence). V shed 2 bases, J shed 3 bases, and the junction held 3 bases outside the gene matches. Written as DNA, the CDR3 is TGTGCCAGCAGTTTAGAGGGGGCGCACACTGAAGCTTTCTTT. Translation gives CASSLEGAHTEAFF.

The chain links TRBV5-4 to TRBJ2-7; weak D call: TRBD2 (6 bases). CDR3 length equals 14 residues. The V gene's germline CDR1 is SGHNT and CDR2 YYREEE (reference sequence). Trimming left V 6 bases short and J 0 bases short, with 13 bases between. CDR3 sequence (DNA): TGTGCCAGCACCCTTGGGGGGAGCTCCTACGAGCAGTACTTC. Its protein product is CASTLGGSSYEQYF. The variable domain in full, with the rest retrieved from reference TRBV5-4 and TRBJ2-7, is ETGVTQSPTHLIKTRGQQVTLRCSSQSGHNTVSWYQQALGQGPQFIFQYYREEENGRGNFPPRFSGLQFPNYSSELNVNALELDDSALYLCASTLGGSSYEQYFGPGTRLTVT.

CDR3 coding DNA: TGTGCCAGTAGTATATGGCAGACCGGGGAGCTGTTTTTT. It is translated as CASSIWQTGELFF. This chain uses TRBV19 with TRBJ2-2; no reliable D call. The CDR3 sequence is 13 residues long. Trimming removed 2 bases at V and 5 bases at J, with 6 bases between. Per germline, CDR1 LNHDA and CDR2 SQIVND (reference sequence).

The chain uses TRBV28 and TRBJ2-3; TRBD1 might be the D (5 bases). Germline loops: CDR1 MDHEN, CDR2 SYDVKM. The CDR3 loop spans 16 amino acids. V dropped 5 bases and J dropped 2 bases, with 17 bases sitting between them. The CDR3 here is CASSPPLGQFTDTQYF. DNA of the CDR3: TGTGCCAGCAGTCCCCCCCTGGGGCAGTTCACAGATACGCAGTATTTT.

V and J are TRBV7-2 and TRBJ2-1, with D possibly TRBD2 on 6 matching bases. Germline CDR1 is SGHTA and CDR2 is FQGNSA. Deletions cut 1 base from V and 6 bases from J, with 7 bases between. The CDR3 totals 13 residues. CDR3 sequence (DNA): TGTGCCAGCAGCTTAGTGGGGGGCAATGAGCAGTTCTTC. Its translation: CASSLVGGNEQFF.

This sequence joins TRBV11-2 and TRBJ1-2, with D perhaps matching TRBD1 (6 bases). V lost 0 bases and J 1 base, leaving 15 bases between the germline ends. This CDR3 is 17 amino acids long. Germline CDR1 reads SGHAT; CDR2 reads FQNNGV. CDR3 loop: CASSLDPGQFLNYGYTF. The CDR3 bases are TGTGCCAGCAGCTTAGATCCAGGACAGTTCCTTAACTATGGCTACACCTTC.

Comment on this clone: At the DNA level, this CDR3 is encoded by other sequences in the same sample as well. The rearrangement uses TRBV5-1 and TRBJ1-4; 8 nucleotides agree with TRBD1. Trimming at V came to 1 base and at J to 4 bases, leaving 0 bases not matched to a gene. The CDR3 totals 14 residues. Germline assignment: CDR1 SGHRS and CDR2 YFSETQ. The CDR3 DNA sequence: TGCGCCAGCAGCTTGACAGGGGGTAATGAAAAACTGTTTTTT. This encodes CASSLTGGNEKLFF. Together with reference TRBV5-1 and TRBJ1-4, the CDR3 gives the full variable domain: KAGVTQTPRYLIKTRGQQVTLSCSPISGHRSVSWYQQTPGQGLQFLFEYFSETQRNKGNFPGRFSGRQFSNSRSEMNVSTLELGDSALYLCASSLTGGNEKLFFGSGTQLSVL.

The V and J genes are TRBV19 and TRBJ1-1; perhaps TRBD1 as D (6 bases). Germline values: CDR1 LNHDA, CDR2 SQIVND (reference sequence). The CDR3 has 14 amino acids. Trimming shortened V by 5 bases and J by 1 base, and 11 bases separated the two germline ends. The DNA of the CDR3 is TGTGCCAGTAGTCTACAGGGAAGGAACACTGAAGCTTTCTTT. The encoded protein is CASSLQGRNTEAFF. Supplemented by reference TRBV19 and TRBJ1-1, the full variable domain reads DGGITQSPKYLFRKEGQNVTLSCEQNLNHDAMYWYRQDPGQGLRLIYYSQIVNDFQKGDIAEGYSVSREKKESFPLTVTSAQKNPTAFYLCASSLQGRNTEAFFGQGTRLTVV.

This clone rates as medium-sized. The rearrangement uses TRBV10-2 and TRBJ1-1; D is perhaps TRBD1 (6 bases). CDR1 is WSHSY and CDR2 is SAAADI in the germline V gene. Deletions cut 7 bases from V and 2 bases from J, with 17 bases between. This CDR3 spans 15 amino acids. This CDR3 is CASTTTGRLNTEAFF. The CDR3 bases are TGCGCCAGCACTACGACAGGAAGACTTAACACTGAAGCTTTCTTT.

The V call is TRBV19, the J call TRBJ2-6; TRBD1 agrees at 10 bases. This CDR3 comprises 21 residues. The germline V gene encodes CDR1 LNHDA and CDR2 SQIVND (reference sequence). V shed 2 bases and J 1 base; nucleotides not matched to a gene: 14. The CDR3 loop reads CASSIYPQDRGRRSGANVLTF. DNA of the CDR3: TGTGCCAGTAGTATATACCCCCAGGACAGGGGGAGAAGGTCTGGGGCCAACGTCCTGACTTTC.

The chain recombines TRBV7-6 with TRBJ2-7, with D hard to call. CDR3 length: 14 amino acids. CDR1 and CDR2 (germline): SGHVS, FNYEAQ. Trimming cost V 0 bases and J 3 bases, with 9 bases left between them. CDR3 protein: CASSLADGVYEQYF. CDR3 DNA: TGTGCCAGCAGCTTAGCGGATGGAGTCTACGAGCAGTACTTC.